Below, one TCR beta chain is given with its context. Its target is unknown. TCRdb processed the RT-PCR reads anew with MiXCR; each CDR3 protein has one entry. The sample shows roughly 700,000 distinct CDR3 sequences, approximately 15% of them seen only once. These data originate in a study of response to subunit inactivated influenza vaccine. The CDR3 sequence is 12 residues long. V was clipped by 6 bases and J by 5 bases; unmatched bases: 4. In germline, CDR1 is SQVTM, CDR2 ANQGSEA. Study-wide points: Authors suggested seasonal influenza vaccinations each recruit few new T cells.

V usage is TRBV29-1 and J usage is TRBJ2-7, with 10 bases matching TRBD1. Sequencing was performed on PBMCs from blood, taken 14 days before vaccination. This TCR was recovered from a man aged 45-60 years who received an inactivated influenza vaccine. The CDR3 sequence: CSVETGGNEQYF. The CDR3 region has the DNA TGCAGCGTGGAGACAGGGGGCAACGAGCAGTACTTC.